Reported below is one T cell receptor (beta chain). This table comes from immunoSEQ multiplex PCR, and its TCRdb copy is limited to in-frame clones, with some not included. In the table there are about 88,000 clones, over 75% of which are singletons. The CDR3 sequence is 14 residues long. The V gene's germline CDR1 is GTSNPN and CDR2 SVGIG (reference sequence). J gave up 7 bases and V 8 bases, and 10 bases lay outside the gene matches. This entry is derived from a study of blood T cell repertoires in COVID-19. Input material: peripheral blood. The V and J genes are TRBV30 and TRBJ1-6, with 8 bases matching TRBD1. The receptor's source is a man of 80 years or more with acute or convalescent COVID-19. The CDR3 bases are TGTGCCGGCCGCGAGCGACAGGGGAATTCACCCCTCCACTTT. Translated, it gives CAGRERQGNSPLHF.